The 30 T cell receptor beta chains reported below all come from one sample, sequenced in a study of blood T cell repertoires in COVID-19. The table came from immunoSEQ multiplex PCR; TCRdb's copy has only in-frame clones and leaves some out. The profile covers 300,000 or so clones, with around four fifths appearing a single time and around 4.5% taken by the ten largest. Sequences were obtained from peripheral blood. The receptors derive from a woman in her forties or fifties with active or convalescent COVID-19.

V gene TRBV7-2 combines with J gene TRBJ2-1; TRBD2 matches 7 bases. The V gene end was trimmed by 5 bases and the J gene end by 2 bases; junction bases not matched to a gene: 6. There are 15 residues in the CDR3. Germline V gives CDR1 SGHTA, CDR2 FQGNSA. As DNA, the CDR3 is TGTGCCAGCAGCGCCGTTAGCGGGCCCTACAATGAGCAGTTCTTC. Translating gives CASSAVSGPYNEQFF.

This rearrangement joins TRBV5-1 to TRBJ2-3; 11 positions agree with TRBD2. This CDR3 has 16 residues. Unmatched junction bases numbered 6, after V lost 2 bases and J lost 4 bases. The germline V gene encodes CDR1 SGHRS and CDR2 YFSETQ. CDR3 nucleotide sequence: TGCGCCAGCAGCTTAACTAGCGGGAGTATAGCAGATACGCAGTATTTT. Its protein is CASSLTSGSIADTQYF.

The chain is built from TRBV25-1 and TRBJ2-2, with a possible D match to TRBD1 (6 bases). Germline V gene data show CDR1 as MGHDK and CDR2 as SYGVNS. The V and J ends lost 5 bases and 6 bases respectively, with 22 bases between them. This CDR3 region has 17 residues. The CDR3 DNA follows: TGTGCCAGCAGTCACGGGACATCGTTTCTTCAGCCCGGGGAGCTGTTTTTT. Amino acid sequence: CASSHGTSFLQPGELFF.

The chain joins TRBV28 to TRBJ1-2; no clear D. This CDR3 is 14 amino acids long. CDR1 MDHEN and CDR2 SYDVKM come from the germline V gene. V was cut by 2 bases and J by 4 bases, with 11 bases left in between. CDR3 sequence reads: CASSLIGVGYGYTF. CDR3 DNA: TGTGCCAGCAGTTTAATCGGGGTCGGCTATGGCTACACCTTC.

This rearrangement joins TRBV7-9 to TRBJ1-2; 11 positions match TRBD1. The CDR3 is 16 amino acids. Trimming cost V 3 bases and J 3 bases; bases outside gene matches: 6. Germline loops: CDR1 SEHNR, CDR2 FQNEAQ (reference sequence). This CDR3 is CASSFGTGGFDYGYTF. CDR3 coding DNA: TGTGCCAGCAGCTTCGGGACAGGGGGTTTTGACTATGGCTACACCTTC. The full variable domain, with the rest looked up from reference TRBV7-9 and TRBJ1-2, is DTGVSQNPRHKITKRGQNVTFRCDPISEHNRLYWYRQTLGQGPEFLTYFQNEAQLEKSRLLSDRFSAERPKGSFSTLEIQRTEQGDSAMYLCASSFGTGGFDYGYTFGSGTRLTVV.

This clone appeared a single time. The V gene is TRBV19, the J gene TRBJ1-6; D is perhaps TRBD1 (5 bases). CDR3 length: 16 residues. Germline lookup yields CDR1 LNHDA and CDR2 SQIVND (reference sequence). V gave up 3 bases and J gave up 5 bases, with 14 bases separating them. In DNA, the CDR3 is TGTGCCAGTAGTATTTGGAGGGGAGAAAATAATTCACCCCTCCACTTT. This translates into CASSIWRGENNSPLHF.

The table lists this clone with a count of one. The V call is TRBV19, the J call TRBJ2-5; 12 bases are shared with TRBD1. CDR3 length equals 14 residues. In germline, CDR1 is LNHDA, CDR2 SQIVND (reference sequence). The V segment lost 5 bases and the J segment 5 bases; nucleotides outside the gene matches: 3. The CDR3 DNA is TGTGCCAGTAGTCCTGGGACAGGGGGCGAGACCCAGTACTTC. Translation: CASSPGTGGETQYF.

This chain uses TRBV20-1 with TRBJ1-2, with 7 positions matching TRBD1. This CDR3 region has 11 residues. The J segment lost 7 bases and the V segment lost 3 bases, leaving 2 bases of the junction unmatched. Germline loops: CDR1 DFQATT, CDR2 SNEGSKA (reference sequence). The CDR3 nucleotides read TGCAGTGCTAGCGGGGACAGTGGCTACACCTTC. Translation: CSASGDSGYTF.

This chain links TRBV10-3 with TRBJ2-7, with 12 bases matching TRBD2. V was pared by 4 bases and J by 2 bases, with 0 bases of the junction left unmatched. The germline gives CDR1 ENHRY, CDR2 SYGVKD. This CDR3 region has 14 residues. The CDR3 coding sequence is TGTGCCATCAGTGGACTAGCGGGAGCCTACGAGCAGTACTTC. Translated, it gives CAISGLAGAYEQYF.

The CDR3 bases are TGCGCCAGCAGCTTGGCTAGCTCCTATAATTCACCCCTCCACTTT. Its protein is CASSLASSYNSPLHF. V gene TRBV5-1 combines with J gene TRBJ1-6; D is unclear. The CDR3 consists of 15 residues. Between the trimmed V and J ends, which lost 0 bases and 0 bases, there was a span of 4 bases. CDR1 is SGHRS, CDR2 YFSETQ, per germline. Filled out from reference TRBV5-1 and TRBJ1-6, the complete variable domain reads KAGVTQTPRYLIKTRGQQVTLSCSPISGHRSVSWYQQTPGQGLQFLFEYFSETQRNKGNFPGRFSGRQFSNSRSEMNVSTLELGDSALYLCASSLASSYNSPLHFGNGTRLTVT.

The CDR3 loop is CATAGTGVTGQPQHF. The CDR3 DNA follows: TGTGCAACAGCCGGGACAGGGGTTACTGGTCAGCCCCAGCATTTT. The V call is TRBV19, the J call TRBJ1-5; 10 nucleotides agree with TRBD1. Germline V gene data show CDR1 as LNHDA and CDR2 as SQIVND (reference sequence). CDR3 length equals 15 residues.

This sequence joins TRBV27 and TRBJ1-5; 12 bases are a match to TRBD1. The ends lost 5 bases at V and 5 bases at J; junction bases unmatched: 4. The CDR3 has 15 residues. CDR1 and CDR2 (germline): MNHEY, SMNVEV (reference sequence). Written as DNA, the CDR3 is TGTGCCAGCAGTCCCGGGACAGGGGGCCATCAGCCCCAGCATTTT. This sequence encodes CASSPGTGGHQPQHF.

This rearrangement joins TRBV18 to TRBJ1-1; TRBD1 might be the D (5 bases). The V end lost 6 bases, the J end lost 4 bases, and 12 bases lay between the germline ends. In germline, CDR1 is KGHSH, CDR2 LQKENI. The CDR3 is made up of 13 amino acids. CDR3: CASSYGGGTEAFF. As DNA, the CDR3 is TGTGCCAGCTCCTACGGGGGGGGCACTGAAGCTTTCTTT.

The rearrangement joins TRBV2 to TRBJ1-1; weak D call: TRBD1 (6 bases). Trimming took 0 bases from V and 1 from J, leaving 6 bases between them. The CDR3 has 14 amino acids. Per the germline V gene, CDR1 is SNHLY and CDR2 is FYNNEI. The CDR3 loop reads CASSEAGANTEAFF. The CDR3 coding sequence is TGTGCCAGCAGTGAAGCGGGGGCGAACACTGAAGCTTTCTTT. Filled out from reference TRBV2 and TRBJ1-1, the complete variable domain reads EPEVTQTPSHQVTQMGQEVILRCVPISNHLYFYWYRQILGQKVEFLVSFYNNEISEKSEIFDDQFSVERPDGSNFTLKIRSTKLEDSAMYFCASSEAGANTEAFFGQGTRLTVV.

This chain connects TRBV18 to TRBJ2-4, with TRBD2 matching 10 bases. The CDR3 totals 17 residues. V dropped 6 bases and J dropped 9; count of bases not matched to a gene: 17. CDR1 and CDR2 from the germline V gene are KGHSH and LQKENI. The CDR3: CASSNRTSGRGWGIQYF. As DNA, the CDR3 is TGTGCCAGCTCCAACAGGACTAGCGGCAGGGGTTGGGGCATTCAGTACTTC.

This clone appeared once. The genes are TRBV5-6 and TRBJ2-2, with D possibly TRBD2 on 5 matching bases. Germline V gene lookup returns CDR1 SGHDT and CDR2 YYEEEE. Trimming took 3 bases from V and 4 from J, leaving 16 bases between them. The CDR3 has 16 residues. The CDR3 bases are TGTGCCAGCAGCTGGGGTGTGGGAGTGGGCACCGGGGAGCTGTTTTTT. Its translation: CASSWGVGVGTGELFF.

The chain employs TRBV9 and TRBJ2-1; TRBD2 matches at 14 bases. Trimming took 1 base from V and 10 from J; bases not matched to a gene: 7. Germline values: CDR1 SGDLS, CDR2 YYNGEE. The CDR3 has 16 amino acids. The CDR3 sequence: CASSVSGLAGAGEQFF. The CDR3 coding sequence is TGTGCCAGCAGCGTATCGGGACTAGCGGGAGCTGGCGAGCAGTTCTTC.

V gene TRBV15 combines with J gene TRBJ2-1, with 9 nucleotides matching TRBD2. The germline gives CDR1 LNHNV, CDR2 YYDKDF (reference sequence). Losses at the gene ends were 0 bases for V and 6 bases for J; bases not matched to a gene: 9. The CDR3 contains 17 residues. CDR3 sequence reads: CATSRDLVAGGTNEQFF. As DNA, the CDR3 is TGTGCCACCAGCAGAGATCTTGTTGCGGGAGGGACCAATGAGCAGTTCTTC.

V gene TRBV2 combines with J gene TRBJ2-5, with D possibly matching TRBD1 (7 bases). This CDR3 is built from 13 residues. Germline CDR1 and CDR2: SNHLY and FYNNEI. Trimming took 7 bases from V and 4 from J, leaving 13 bases between them. The CDR3 region is CASMRGRGETQYF. For the CDR3, the DNA is TGTGCCAGCATGAGGGGGCGGGGAGAGACCCAGTACTTC.

The CDR3 DNA sequence: TGTGCCAGCAGTGAACAGGGGGCTTACTATGGCTACACCTTC. This codes for CASSEQGAYYGYTF. The V call is TRBV25-1, the J call TRBJ1-2; 8 nucleotides agree with TRBD1. The CDR3 extends over 14 amino acids. V gave up 2 bases and J gave up 3 bases; unmatched junction bases: 2. Germline CDR1 MGHDK, CDR2 SYGVNS.

The table lists this clone with a few counts. This chain joins TRBV11-2 and TRBJ1-6; 8 bases are shared with TRBD1. This CDR3 is 15 amino acids long. Germline V gene sequence: CDR1 SGHAT, CDR2 FQNNGV. The trim removed 5 bases at V and 8 bases at J, leaving 8 bases unmatched. CDR3 residues: CASSPPGQGDSPLHF. CDR3 coding DNA: TGTGCCAGCAGCCCCCCCGGACAGGGAGATTCACCCCTCCACTTT. The full variable domain, in which reference TRBV11-2 and TRBJ1-6 provide the parts outside the CDR3, is EAGVAQSPRYKIIEKRQSVAFWCNPISGHATLYWYQQILGQGPKLLIQFQNNGVVDDSQLPKDRFSAERLKGVDSTLKIQPAKLEDSAVYLCASSPPGQGDSPLHFGNGTRLTVT.

The chain carries TRBV19 and TRBJ2-1, with 9 positions matching TRBD2. V lost 5 bases to trimming and J lost 0 bases; unmatched junction nucleotides: 8. Per the germline V gene, CDR1 is LNHDA and CDR2 is SQIVND (reference sequence). This CDR3 is 17 amino acids long. The CDR3 coding sequence is TGTGCCAGTAGTCCTTTCCTAGCGGGGAGCTCCTACAATGAGCAGTTCTTC. Protein sequence: CASSPFLAGSSYNEQFF.

The chain is built from TRBV4-2 and TRBJ2-3, with D possibly being TRBD1 (5 bases). V was pared by 4 bases and J by 3 bases, with 17 bases between. The CDR3 totals 16 residues. Germline loops: CDR1 LGHNA, CDR2 YNFKEQ. The CDR3 coding sequence is TGTGCCAGCAGCCCCAAGGGGTTAAGAGGTACAGATACGCAGTATTTT. Its translation: CASSPKGLRGTDTQYF.

This chain joins TRBV3-1 (or the pseudogene TRBV3-2) and TRBJ2-5, with TRBD1 identical over 9 bases. Trimming removed 6 bases from V and 1 base from J; junction bases left unmatched: 3. CDR3 length: 14 amino acids. Germline V gene lookup returns CDR1 LGHDT and CDR2 YNNKEL (reference sequence). CDR3 coding DNA: TGTGCCAGCAGGGACAGGGGTCTCCAAGAGACCCAGTACTTC. Its translation: CASRDRGLQETQYF.

The table lists this clone with a count of one. The genes are TRBV29-1 and TRBJ1-2; D unresolved. The CDR3 loop spans 12 amino acids. The V end lost 5 bases, the J end lost 1 base, and 8 bases lay between the germline ends. CDR1 is SQVTM and CDR2 is ANQGSEA in the germline V gene. The CDR3 protein is CSVRGDNYGYTF. The CDR3 nucleotides are TGCAGCGTTCGCGGGGATAACTATGGCTACACCTTC.

V gene TRBV6-5 combines with J gene TRBJ2-7; 8 nucleotides align to TRBD1. The ends lost 6 bases at V and 5 bases at J; junction bases unmatched: 12. This CDR3 has 15 amino acids. Germline V gene lookup returns CDR1 MNHEY and CDR2 SVGAGI. The CDR3 coding sequence is TGTGCCAGCAGGGTAACTTTTGACAGGGGCCACGAGCAGTACTTC. Its protein is CASRVTFDRGHEQYF.

In its sample, this clone was seen a few times. The V call is TRBV28, the J call TRBJ2-7; possibly TRBD1 for D (5 bases). The CDR3 consists of 14 residues. With 6 bases removed from V and 1 base from J, the gap between germline ends came to 13 bases. Germline assignment: CDR1 MDHEN and CDR2 SYDVKM. CDR3 region: CASSRSAGSYEQYF. DNA of the CDR3: TGTGCCAGCAGCCGCAGTGCAGGGTCCTACGAGCAGTACTTC.

This sequence joins TRBV2 and TRBJ2-1; 11 bases match TRBD2. Germline V gene data show CDR1 as SNHLY and CDR2 as FYNNEI. The length of the CDR3 is 15 residues. V dropped 5 bases and J dropped 6; count of bases not matched to a gene: 6. CDR3 sequence: CASSTRSGRGNEQFF. The CDR3 nucleotides read TGTGCCAGCAGTACCCGTAGCGGGAGGGGCAATGAGCAGTTCTTC.

DNA of the CDR3: TGTGCCAGCAGCCCCCCGGGAAGCCACGAGCAGTACTTC. This translates into CASSPPGSHEQYF. This chain links TRBV3-1 (or the pseudogene TRBV3-2) with TRBJ2-7; D might be TRBD2 (5 bases). CDR1 LGHDT and CDR2 YNNKEL come from the germline V gene (reference sequence). CDR3 length: 13 residues. V lost 4 bases and J 5 bases, leaving 12 bases between the germline ends.

The rearrangement links TRBV2 to TRBJ2-1, with D maybe TRBD2 (5 bases). Germline V lookup: CDR1 SNHLY, CDR2 FYNNEI. This CDR3 contains 13 residues. V was clipped by 4 bases and J by 3 bases, with 7 bases between them. This chain's CDR3 is CASSAAGYNEQFF. In nucleotides, the CDR3 is TGTGCCAGCAGTGCGGCGGGCTACAATGAGCAGTTCTTC.